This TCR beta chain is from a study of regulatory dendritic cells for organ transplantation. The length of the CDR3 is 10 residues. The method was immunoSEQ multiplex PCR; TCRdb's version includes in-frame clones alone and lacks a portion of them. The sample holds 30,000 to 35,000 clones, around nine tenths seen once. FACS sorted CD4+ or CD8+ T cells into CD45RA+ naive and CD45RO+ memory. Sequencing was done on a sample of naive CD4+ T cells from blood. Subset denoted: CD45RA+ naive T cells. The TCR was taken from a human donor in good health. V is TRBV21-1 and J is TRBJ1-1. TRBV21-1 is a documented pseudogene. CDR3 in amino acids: CASSKGGRLF. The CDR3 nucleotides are TGTGCCAGCAGCAAAGGAGGGAGGCTCTTT.